This is a list of T cell receptor beta chains from one sample in a study of CD8 T cells in Susac syndrome. TCRdb redid the calling of the immunoSEQ multiplex PCR reads with MiXCR, one entry per CDR3 protein. Of approximately 190,000 distinct CDR3 sequences in the sample, 90% to 95% were seen once. Sample: CD4+ T cells from PBMCs. These receptor sequences come from a human donor with multiple sclerosis. The CDR3 runs from the conserved cysteine through the conserved F or W. Fields, in order: clone size, V gene, CDR3 protein. The size of a clone is reported for some rows only, either as once, few or many, or as a class for expanded clones.

clone size: few; V gene: TRBV5-4; CDR3 protein: CASSLQGQETQYF
clone size: -; V gene: TRBV7-2; CDR3 protein: CATRQGASQETQYF
clone size: few; V gene: TRBV18; CDR3 protein: CASSYTGDEQYF
clone size: -; V gene: TRBV30; CDR3 protein: CACHRGAYEQYF
clone size: once; V gene: TRBV12-5; CDR3 protein: CASGFHSGYTF
clone size: -; V gene: TRBV30; CDR3 protein: CASSGKGNQPQHF
clone size: -; V gene: TRBV30; CDR3 protein: CAWSFLNRNTEAFF
clone size: -; V gene: TRBV6-5; CDR3 protein: CASSRTNLLETQYF
clone size: -; V gene: TRBV3-1; CDR3 protein: CASSQDGVEKLFF
clone size: -; V gene: TRBV29-1; CDR3 protein: CSVQGVSYNEQFF
clone size: -; V gene: TRBV20-1; CDR3 protein: CSGGGENYGYTF
clone size: -; V gene: TRBV29-1; CDR3 protein: CSVLSGGATDTQYF
clone size: -; V gene: TRBV3-1; CDR3 protein: CASSQLPGGEQFF
clone size: -; V gene: TRBV20-1; CDR3 protein: CSARDYRGMNTEAFF
clone size: -; V gene: TRBV2; CDR3 protein: CASRPTSGGYNEQFF
clone size: -; V gene: TRBV7-2; CDR3 protein: CASSLDEGGGPTYNEQFF
clone size: -; V gene: TRBV13; CDR3 protein: CASSLGRTSGRRLEQFF
clone size: -; V gene: TRBV5-6; CDR3 protein: CASSSMWGGSNQPQHF
clone size: -; V gene: TRBV7-9; CDR3 protein: CASSLEVGQETQYF
clone size: -; V gene: TRBV28; CDR3 protein: CASGGATSYEQYF
clone size: -; V gene: TRBV29-1; CDR3 protein: CSVEFYEQFF
clone size: -; V gene: TRBV30; CDR3 protein: CAWRVAGGTGELFF
clone size: -; V gene: TRBV19; CDR3 protein: CASRTGHLSYNEQFF
clone size: -; V gene: TRBV5-1; CDR3 protein: CASSSSSAGADTEAFF
clone size: -; V gene: TRBV20-1; CDR3 protein: CSARASGETQYF
clone size: -; V gene: TRBV4-1; CDR3 protein: CASRPTGGYEQYF
clone size: -; V gene: TRBV10-3; CDR3 protein: CAISESRGTGTNTEAFF
clone size: -; V gene: TRBV29-1; CDR3 protein: CSVRTLNEKLFF
clone size: -; V gene: TRBV29-1; CDR3 protein: CSVGFDQPQHF